The entry that follows covers one TCR beta chain sequence. This record comes from a study of T-cell reconstitution after alpha-beta-depleted transplantation in children. The length of the CDR3 is 17 residues. The ends lost 5 bases at V and 0 bases at J; junction bases unmatched: 9. Unique molecular identifiers were incorporated when the TCRbeta library was constructed. Using its own MiXCR run on the PCR reads, TCRdb lists one record per CDR3 protein. The sample gives 700,000 to 850,000 distinct CDR3 sequences, 16% of which show up once; around 4.5% is in the top ten. The receptor was derived from a male patient younger than 18 who had a stem cell transplant for acute lymphoblastic leukemia, so the T cells may come from the graft donor. V gene TRBV12-3 or TRBV12-4 combines with J gene TRBJ2-2; 7 positions match TRBD2. The source was PBMCs, mostly from graft donor cells, collected 360 days after TCRalphabeta/CD19-depleted stem cell transplant. CDR3 bases: TGTGCCAGCAGTCACATGCGGGCGGGGGCGAACACCGGGGAGCTGTTTTTT. Its translation: CASSHMRAGANTGELFF.